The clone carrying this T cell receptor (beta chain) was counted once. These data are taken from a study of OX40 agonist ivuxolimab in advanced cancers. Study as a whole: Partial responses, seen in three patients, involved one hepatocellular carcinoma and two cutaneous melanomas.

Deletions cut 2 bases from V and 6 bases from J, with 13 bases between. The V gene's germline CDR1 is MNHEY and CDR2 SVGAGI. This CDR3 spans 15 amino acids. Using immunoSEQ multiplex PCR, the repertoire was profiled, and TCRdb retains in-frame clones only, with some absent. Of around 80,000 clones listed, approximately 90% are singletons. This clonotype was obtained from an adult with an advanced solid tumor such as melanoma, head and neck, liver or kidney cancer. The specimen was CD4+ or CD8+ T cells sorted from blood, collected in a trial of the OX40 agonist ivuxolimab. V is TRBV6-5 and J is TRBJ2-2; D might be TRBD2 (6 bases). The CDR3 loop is CASSYPSGGSGELFF. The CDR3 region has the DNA TGTGCCAGCAGTTACCCGAGCGGAGGGTCCGGGGAGCTGTTTTTT.